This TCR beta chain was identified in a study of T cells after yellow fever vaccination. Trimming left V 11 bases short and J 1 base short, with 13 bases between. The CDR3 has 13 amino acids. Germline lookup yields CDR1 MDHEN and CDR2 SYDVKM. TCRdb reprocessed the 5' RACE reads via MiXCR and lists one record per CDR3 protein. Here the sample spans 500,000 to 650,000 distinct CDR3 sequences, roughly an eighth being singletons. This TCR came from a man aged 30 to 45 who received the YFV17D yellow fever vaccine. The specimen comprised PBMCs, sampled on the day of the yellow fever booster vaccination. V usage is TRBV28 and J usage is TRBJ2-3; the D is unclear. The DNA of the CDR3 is TGTGCCGAAAGAGAATCTGGCACAGATACGCAGTATTTT. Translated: CAERESGTDTQYF. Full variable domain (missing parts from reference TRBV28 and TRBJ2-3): DVKVTQSSRYLVKRTGEKVFLECVQDMDHENMFWYRQDPGLGLRLIYFSYDVKMKEKGDIPEGYSVSREKKERFSLILESASTNQTSMYLCAERESGTDTQYFGPGTRLTVL.